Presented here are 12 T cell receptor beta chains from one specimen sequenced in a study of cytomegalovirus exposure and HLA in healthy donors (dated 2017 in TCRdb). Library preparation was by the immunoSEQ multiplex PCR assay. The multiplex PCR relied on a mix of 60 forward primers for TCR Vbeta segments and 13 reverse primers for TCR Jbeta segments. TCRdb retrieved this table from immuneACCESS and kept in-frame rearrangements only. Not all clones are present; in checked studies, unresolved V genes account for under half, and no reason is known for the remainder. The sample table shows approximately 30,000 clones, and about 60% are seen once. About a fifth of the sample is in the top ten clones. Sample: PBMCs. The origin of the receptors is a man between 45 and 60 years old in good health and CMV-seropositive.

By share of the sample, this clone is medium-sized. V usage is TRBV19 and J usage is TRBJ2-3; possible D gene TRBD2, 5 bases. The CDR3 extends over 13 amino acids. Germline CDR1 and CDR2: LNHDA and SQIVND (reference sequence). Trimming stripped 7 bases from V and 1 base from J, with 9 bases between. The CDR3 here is CASNEGGTDTQYF. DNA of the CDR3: TGTGCCAGTAACGAGGGAGGCACAGATACGCAGTATTTT. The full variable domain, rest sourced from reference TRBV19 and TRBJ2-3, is DGGITQSPKYLFRKEGQNVTLSCEQNLNHDAMYWYRQDPGQGLRLIYYSQIVNDFQKGDIAEGYSVSREKKESFPLTVTSAQKNPTAFYLCASNEGGTDTQYFGPGTRLTVL.

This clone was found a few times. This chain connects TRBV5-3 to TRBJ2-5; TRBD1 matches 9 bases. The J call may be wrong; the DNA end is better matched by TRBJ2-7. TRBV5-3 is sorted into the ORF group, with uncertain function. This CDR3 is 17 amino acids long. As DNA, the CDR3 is TGTGCCAGAAGCTGGGGGCGCCGGGGACAGGGTATCCACGAGCAGTACTTC. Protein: CARSWGRRGQGIHEQYF.

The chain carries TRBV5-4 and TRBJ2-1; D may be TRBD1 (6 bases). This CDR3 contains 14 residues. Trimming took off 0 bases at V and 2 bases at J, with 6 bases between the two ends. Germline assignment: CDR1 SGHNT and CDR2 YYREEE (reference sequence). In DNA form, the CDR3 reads TGTGCCAGCAGCTTGGGGACAGCCTACAATGAGCAGTTCTTC. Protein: CASSLGTAYNEQFF.

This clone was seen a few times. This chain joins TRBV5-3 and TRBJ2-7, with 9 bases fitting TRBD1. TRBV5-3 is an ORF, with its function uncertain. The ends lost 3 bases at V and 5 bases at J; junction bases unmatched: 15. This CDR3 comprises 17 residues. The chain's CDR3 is CARSWGRRGQGIHEQYF. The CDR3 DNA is TGTGCCAGAAGCTGGGGGCGCCGGGGACAGGGTATCCACGAGCAGTACTTC.

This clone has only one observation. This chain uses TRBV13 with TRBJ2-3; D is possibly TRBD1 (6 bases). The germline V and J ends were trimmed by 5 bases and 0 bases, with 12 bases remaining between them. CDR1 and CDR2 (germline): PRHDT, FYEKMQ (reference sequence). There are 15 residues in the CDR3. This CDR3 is CASSIPGASTDTQYF. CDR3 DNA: TGTGCCAGCAGCATCCCAGGGGCGAGCACAGATACGCAGTATTTT.

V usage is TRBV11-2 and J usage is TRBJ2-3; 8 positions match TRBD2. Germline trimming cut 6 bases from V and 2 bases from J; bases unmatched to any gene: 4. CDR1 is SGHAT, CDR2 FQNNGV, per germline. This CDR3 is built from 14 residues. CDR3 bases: TGTGCCAGCAGTTTTAGCGGGGTCACAGATACGCAGTATTTT. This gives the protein CASSFSGVTDTQYF.

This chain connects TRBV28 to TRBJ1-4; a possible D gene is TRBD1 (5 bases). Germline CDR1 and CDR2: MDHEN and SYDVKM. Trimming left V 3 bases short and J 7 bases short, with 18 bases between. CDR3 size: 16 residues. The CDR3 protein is CASSLLTGDSGEKLFF. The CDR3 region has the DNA TGTGCCAGCAGTTTGCTAACAGGCGATTCAGGTGAAAAACTGTTTTTT.

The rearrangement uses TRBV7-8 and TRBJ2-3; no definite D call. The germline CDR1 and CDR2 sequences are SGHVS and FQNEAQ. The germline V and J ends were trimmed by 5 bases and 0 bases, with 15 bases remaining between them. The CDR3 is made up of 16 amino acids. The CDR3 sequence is CASSPPMRLSTDTQYF. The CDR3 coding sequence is TGTGCCAGCAGCCCCCCCATGCGGTTAAGCACAGATACGCAGTATTTT.

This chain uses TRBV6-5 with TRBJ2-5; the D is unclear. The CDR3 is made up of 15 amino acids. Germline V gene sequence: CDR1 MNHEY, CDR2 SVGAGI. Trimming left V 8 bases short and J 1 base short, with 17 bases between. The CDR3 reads CASRLGRKTQETQYF. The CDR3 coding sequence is TGTGCCAGCCGCCTGGGCCGCAAAACCCAAGAGACCCAGTACTTC.

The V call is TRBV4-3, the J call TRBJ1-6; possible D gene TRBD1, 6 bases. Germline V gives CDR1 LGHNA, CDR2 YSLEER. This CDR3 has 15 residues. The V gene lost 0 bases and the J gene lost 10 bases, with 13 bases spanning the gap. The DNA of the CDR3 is TGCGCCAGCAGCCAAGATGCAGGACAGCTCTCACCCCTCCACTTT. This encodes CASSQDAGQLSPLHF.

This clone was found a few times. The CDR3 sequence is CASSPGNSGNTIYF. The CDR3 bases are TGTGCCAGCAGCCCGGGAAACTCTGGAAACACCATATATTTT. The gene calls are TRBV7-9 and TRBJ1-3; D gene unclear. Trimming shortened V by 5 bases and J by 0 bases, and 8 bases separated the two germline ends. Germline assignment: CDR1 SEHNR and CDR2 FQNEAQ (reference sequence). This CDR3 region has 14 residues.

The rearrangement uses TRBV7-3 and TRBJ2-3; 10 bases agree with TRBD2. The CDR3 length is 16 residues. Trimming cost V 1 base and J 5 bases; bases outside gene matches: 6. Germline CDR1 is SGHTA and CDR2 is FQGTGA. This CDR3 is CASSLSSGGARDTQYF. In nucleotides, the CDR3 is TGTGCCAGCAGCTTAAGCAGCGGGGGGGCCAGAGATACGCAGTATTTT.